This record looks at one TCR beta chain sequence and its context. It lacks a known antigen. Mismatch with germline at one junction end may stem from a read error. In the germline V gene (reference sequence), CDR1 corresponds to SSHAT and CDR2 to FNYEAQ. Measured from the cysteine to the phenylalanine, the CDR3 is 16 residues long. Left in the record is the CDR3 DNA by itself, 48 bases read in frame from the first base. Patients with a history of autoimmune disease or receiving systemic immunosuppression were excluded from the trial. Peripheral blood for TCR sequencing was drawn from every dose cohort at baseline, at cycle 4 day 1 and at cycle 7 day 1. The samples were drawn from a first-in-human, open-label, multicenter phase I dose-escalation trial of ivuxolimab. Adults with locally advanced or metastatic head and neck squamous cell, hepatocellular, melanoma or renal cell carcinoma were enrolled in the trial. Before TCR sequencing, CD4+ T cells and CD8+ T cells from peripheral blood were sorted into separate populations.

Genomic DNA was isolated from the sorted cells so that the TCRbeta CDR3 region could be sequenced. TCRbeta CDR3 regions were sequenced using the immunoSEQ Assay. TCRdb's version of the immuneACCESS table is confined to in-frame rearrangements and falls short of the full clone set. An unresolved V gene accounts for under half of the shortfall where checked; the remainder is of unknown origin. This sample is represented by approximately 120,000 clones; around 92% of them were singletons. The ten most abundant clones make up around 0.81% of the sample. The source of the sample is a study of OX40 agonist ivuxolimab in advanced cancers. Looking at the study overall: Ivuxolimab was an agonistic, fully human IgG2 monoclonal antibody directed against OX40 (CD134), a costimulatory receptor. Intravenous ivuxolimab was administered to patients every 2 weeks at six dose levels: 0.01, 0.1, 0.3, 1.5, 3 and 10 mg/kg. Among the roughly 50 dose-escalation patients, about 20 had hepatocellular carcinoma, 15 melanoma, 9 renal cell carcinoma and 9 head and neck cancer. In the dose-escalation cohort, approximately 80% of patients were male, and the mean age was around 60 years with a range of roughly 23 to 79. Patients were allowed to have had prior anti-PD-1, anti-PD-L1 or anti-CTLA-4 therapy, and 40% of the dose-escalation patients had been treated with checkpoint inhibitors. Three dose-escalation patients achieved partial responses, one with hepatocellular carcinoma and two with cutaneous melanoma. The point of sequencing TCRbeta in the periphery was to test whether ivuxolimab changed TCR sequence diversity and drove clonal T-cell expansion. The paper describes the monotherapy dose-escalation part (N ≈ 50 patients) of the phase I trial of ivuxolimab.

General findings and caveats noted by the study authors: Low levels of normalized T-cell clonal expansion were also seen in some patients who did not respond. Partial responders in the 0.1-3.0 mg/kg groups had among the lowest normalized peripheral clonal expansion, especially among CD8+ T cells. At doses from 0.1 to 3.0 mg/kg, clonal expansion was seen in both CD4+ and CD8+ blood T cells between baseline and week 6. On average, CD8+ T cells showed more expanded clones than CD4+ T cells after ivuxolimab. The antigen specificity of the peripheral T cells that underwent clonal expansion was not determined.

This receptor was identified in an adult with an advanced solid tumor such as melanoma, head and neck, liver or kidney cancer. The source material was CD4+ or CD8+ T cells sorted from blood, sampled in a trial of the OX40 agonist ivuxolimab. Rearrangement joined TRBV7-7 to TRBJ2-1, and possibly TRBD1, on 6 matching bases. The nucleotides read TGTGCTAGCAGCCCATTCCCCACAGGGCCCTACAATGAGCAGTTCTTC. Translated, this is CASSPFPTGPYNEQFF. Beyond the CDR3, the reference TRBV7-7 and TRBJ2-1 genes provide the residues; the full variable domain reads: GAGVSQSPRYKVTKRGQDVTLRCDPISSHATLYWYQQALGQGPEFLTYFNYEAQPDKSGLPSDRFSAERPEGSISTLTIQRTEQRDSAMYRCASSPFPTGPYNEQFFGPGTRLTVL.